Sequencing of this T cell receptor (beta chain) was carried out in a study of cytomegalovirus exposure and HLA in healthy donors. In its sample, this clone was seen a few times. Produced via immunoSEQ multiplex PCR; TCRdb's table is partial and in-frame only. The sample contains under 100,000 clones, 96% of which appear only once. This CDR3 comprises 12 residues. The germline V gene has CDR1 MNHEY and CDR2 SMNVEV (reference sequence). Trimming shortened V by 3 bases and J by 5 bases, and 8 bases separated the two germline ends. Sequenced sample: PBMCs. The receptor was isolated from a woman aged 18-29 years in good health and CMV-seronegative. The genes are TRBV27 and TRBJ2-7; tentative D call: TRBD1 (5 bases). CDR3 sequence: CASSLLGDEQYF. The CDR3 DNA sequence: TGTGCCAGCAGTTTGTTAGGGGACGAGCAGTACTTC.